The 20 T cell receptor beta chains listed next were all sequenced from one sample in a study of T cell repertoires in cytomegalovirus infection (dated 2019 in TCRdb). Interpreted using the paper, the treatment or condition label stands for: in vitro stimulation with specific CMV peptide epitopes to enrich CMV-specific T cells. TCRdb records Illumina HiSeq 1500 as the sequencer. The public sequencing data were trimmed at Q25 with fastp and processed into clonotypes with MiXCR by TCRdb, which kept only in-frame beta chains. For every CDR3 protein sequence, its rows merge into one entry that carries the most common genes and DNA. The sample contains 600,000 to 700,000 distinct CDR3 sequences, roughly 30% of them found a single time. Around a sixth of the sample comes from the top ten. These receptors lack a known antigen. Sequenced material: cultured PBMCs, taken from culture after CMV antigen stimulation. The receptors shown here come from a human donor in good health (CMV status not recorded). Some clones in this sample may be carry-over from other donors' samples.

This CDR3 is CASSPQRGVYEQYF. The CDR3 region has the DNA TGTGCCAGCAGCCCACAGAGGGGGGTCTACGAGCAGTACTTC. The chain has TRBV7-6 and TRBJ2-7; possibly TRBD1 or TRBD2 for D (6 bases each). Germline V gene lookup returns CDR1 SGHVS and CDR2 FNYEAQ. CDR3 length equals 14 residues. Between the trimmed V and J ends, which lost 5 bases and 3 bases, there was a span of 14 bases. Filled out from reference TRBV7-6 and TRBJ2-7, the complete variable domain reads GAGVSQSPRYKVTKRGQDVALRCDPISGHVSLYWYRQALGQGPEFLTYFNYEAQQDKSGLPNDRFSAERPEGSISTLTIQRTEQRDSAMYRCASSPQRGVYEQYFGPGTRLTVT.

This clonotype was seen a handful of times. This rearrangement joins TRBV6-5 to TRBJ2-1; D unresolved. Germline assignment: CDR1 MNHEY and CDR2 SVGAGI. There are 13 residues in the CDR3. Trimming shortened V by 2 bases and J by 4 bases, and 6 bases separated the two germline ends. In DNA, the CDR3 is TGTGCCAGCAGTTACGGGAAGTACAATGAGCAGTTCTTC. Translating gives CASSYGKYNEQFF.

This chain connects TRBV20-1 to TRBJ2-7, with D perhaps matching TRBD2 (7 bases). CDR3 length equals 15 residues. Germline V gives CDR1 DFQATT, CDR2 SNEGSKA (reference sequence). The ends were cut back, 6 bases at V and 4 bases at J, with 22 bases in the middle. CDR3 sequence: CSASGFGGRFYEQYF. DNA of the CDR3: TGCAGTGCGTCAGGGTTCGGGGGGCGGTTTTACGAGCAGTACTTC.

The table lists this clonotype with many counts. The chain couples TRBV7-2 to TRBJ2-7, with TRBD1 matching 12 bases. The CDR3 loop spans 18 amino acids. Per germline, CDR1 SGHTA and CDR2 FQGNSA. After removal of 3 bases from V and 7 bases from J, the junction contained 16 bases not matched to a gene. The CDR3 bases are TGTGCCAGCAGCTTCTCCCGGGACAGGGGGCAGGAGGTTACGGAGCAGTACTTC. The encoded protein is CASSFSRDRGQEVTEQYF.

The chain employs TRBV7-9 and TRBJ2-7; no reliable D call. The germline V gene has CDR1 SEHNR and CDR2 FQNEAQ (reference sequence). V was pared by 4 bases and J by 6 bases, with 10 bases between. The CDR3 totals 12 residues. The CDR3 nucleotides read TGTGCCAGCAGCTATCGACGTAGCGAGCAGTACTTC. Residues: CASSYRRSEQYF.

This clonotype was detected only a few times. V gene TRBV19 combines with J gene TRBJ1-2, with D perhaps TRBD1 (6 bases). CDR1 and CDR2 from the germline V gene are LNHDA and SQIVND (reference sequence). The CDR3 has 12 residues. This CDR3 reads CGCGGENYGYTF. In nucleotides, the CDR3 is TGTGGCTGCGGGGGCGAAAACTATGGCTACACCTTC.

The chain combines TRBV11-2 with TRBJ1-1; D call uncertain. Trimming shortened V by 5 bases and J by 7 bases, and 8 bases separated the two germline ends. This CDR3 has 11 amino acids. CDR1 SGHAT and CDR2 FQNNGV come from the germline V gene. In DNA, the CDR3 is TGTGCCAGCAGCCTTTGGGGTGAAGCTTTCTTT. It codes for CASSLWGEAFF.

This chain links TRBV15 with TRBJ2-1; D is undetermined. CDR3 length: 14 amino acids. The germline V gene encodes CDR1 LNHNV and CDR2 YYDKDF (reference sequence). V lost 1 base, J lost 0 bases, and 4 bases lay in between. CDR3 region: CATSRVSSYNEQFF. The CDR3 coding sequence is TGTGCCACCAGCAGAGTAAGCTCCTACAATGAGCAGTTCTTC.

The chain is built from TRBV2 and TRBJ1-2, with D uncertain. The CDR3 spans 11 residues. The germline gives CDR1 SNHLY, CDR2 FYNNEI. Deletions cut 4 bases from V and 8 bases from J, with 8 bases between. CDR3 in amino acids: CASSGGRGYTF. The CDR3 coding sequence is TGTGCCAGCAGTGGTGGACGCGGCTACACCTTC. The full variable domain, rest sourced from reference TRBV2 and TRBJ1-2, is EPEVTQTPSHQVTQMGQEVILRCVPISNHLYFYWYRQILGQKVEFLVSFYNNEISEKSEIFDDQFSVERPDGSNFTLKIRSTKLEDSAMYFCASSGGRGYTFGSGTRLTVV.

This clonotype has a handful of counts. This chain links TRBV12-3 or TRBV12-4 with TRBJ2-5; possible D gene TRBD2, 7 bases. The CDR3 runs to 12 residues. The ends were cut back, 5 bases at V and 7 bases at J, with 11 bases in the middle. The CDR3 DNA reads TGTGCCAGCAGTCCCGGGGGGCGGACCCAGTACTTC. Its protein is CASSPGGRTQYF.

The chain has TRBV12-3 or TRBV12-4 and TRBJ1-4; the D gene is possibly TRBD1 (5 bases). The V gene lost 5 bases and the J gene lost 4 bases, with 17 bases spanning the gap. This CDR3 spans 16 amino acids. CDR3 nucleotide sequence: TGTGCCAGCAGTCCGAGTTGGGGACCATATAATGAAAAACTGTTTTTT. Protein product: CASSPSWGPYNEKLFF.

The rearrangement uses TRBV6-1 and TRBJ2-7; the D gene is possibly TRBD1 (5 bases). This CDR3 is built from 14 residues. The V end was cut by 8 bases, the J end by 3 bases, with 17 bases between. CDR1 and CDR2 from the germline V gene are MNHNS and SASEGT. The CDR3 is CASWGGPLGYEQYF. The CDR3 DNA is TGTGCCAGCTGGGGCGGCCCGCTGGGCTACGAGCAGTACTTC.

The chain uses TRBV7-2 and TRBJ1-3, with D possibly TRBD1 on 5 matching bases. The CDR3 totals 15 residues. Germline CDR1 reads SGHTA; CDR2 reads FQGNSA. The germline V and J ends were trimmed by 2 bases and 4 bases, with 12 bases remaining between them. CDR3 amino acids: CASSLRGMWGNTIYF. CDR3 DNA: TGTGCCAGCAGCTTACGGGGGATGTGGGGAAACACCATATATTTT.

This chain uses TRBV7-9 with TRBJ2-7; D might be TRBD1 (6 bases). This CDR3 is built from 14 residues. Germline values: CDR1 SEHNR, CDR2 FQNEAQ (reference sequence). V was clipped by 4 bases and J by 6 bases, with 16 bases between them. CDR3 amino acids: CASSSDGDKREQYF. In nucleotides, the CDR3 is TGTGCCAGCAGCTCCGATGGGGACAAGCGCGAGCAGTACTTC.

The chain joins TRBV7-2 to TRBJ1-2, with a weak D call TRBD1 (6 bases). V shed 6 bases and J shed 4 bases, with 18 bases lying between them. The CDR3 consists of 15 residues. Germline-derived CDR1 and CDR2 are SGHTA and FQGNSA. CDR3 nucleotides: TGTGCCAGCAGTCGGTTGGGGGGCGCTTCCTATGGCTACACCTTC. Amino acids: CASSRLGGASYGYTF. Looking up the rest from reference TRBV7-2 and TRBJ1-2 gives the full variable domain: GAGVSQSPSNKVTEKGKDVELRCDPISGHTALYWYRQSLGQGLEFLIYFQGNSAPDKSGLPSDRFSAERTGGSVSTLTIQRTQQEDSAVYLCASSRLGGASYGYTFGSGTRLTVV.

Ten or more counts support this clonotype. The chain recombines TRBV12-3 or TRBV12-4 with TRBJ1-2; D call uncertain. Between the trimmed V and J ends, which lost 5 bases and 5 bases, there was a span of 15 bases. CDR3 length equals 14 residues. CDR3 sequence: CASSLRPSRYGYTF. DNA of the CDR3: TGTGCCAGCAGTCTAAGACCCAGCCGGTATGGCTACACCTTC.

The V gene is TRBV28, the J gene TRBJ2-3; no definite D call. Germline loops: CDR1 MDHEN, CDR2 SYDVKM. The CDR3 is made up of 12 amino acids. V was trimmed by 4 bases and J by 5 bases, leaving 7 bases between them. The CDR3 reads CASSYTVDTQYF. Written as DNA, the CDR3 is TGTGCCAGCAGTTACACAGTAGATACGCAGTATTTT.

This clonotype has a handful of counts. V gene TRBV28 combines with J gene TRBJ2-3; 7 positions match TRBD2. CDR3 length equals 15 residues. The J segment lost 6 bases and the V segment lost 6 bases, leaving 12 bases of the junction unmatched. Germline V CDR1 and CDR2: MDHEN, SYDVKM. The CDR3 nucleotides are TGTGCCAGCAGCCTAAACCGGGACTATAGTGATACGCAGTATTTT. This encodes CASSLNRDYSDTQYF. The whole variable domain, remainder taken from reference TRBV28 and TRBJ2-3, is DVKVTQSSRYLVKRTGEKVFLECVQDMDHENMFWYRQDPGLGLRLIYFSYDVKMKEKGDIPEGYSVSREKKERFSLILESASTNQTSMYLCASSLNRDYSDTQYFGPGTRLTVL.

This clonotype was seen at least ten times. This chain uses TRBV7-2 with TRBJ1-2; unclear D gene. The CDR3 sequence is 16 residues long. V was pared by 5 bases and J by 5 bases, with 21 bases between. CDR1 and CDR2 from the germline V gene are SGHTA and FQGNSA. The CDR3 sequence: CASSIKGRTTKYGYTF. CDR3 DNA: TGTGCCAGCAGCATAAAAGGACGAACGACGAAATATGGCTACACCTTC.

In its sample, this clonotype was seen many times. V is TRBV7-2 and J is TRBJ2-7, with D perhaps matching TRBD1 (5 bases). Germline values: CDR1 SGHTA, CDR2 FQGNSA. The CDR3 spans 14 residues. Trimming shortened V by 0 bases and J by 6 bases, and 12 bases separated the two germline ends. The CDR3 here is CASSLAQGSSEQYF. CDR3 sequence (DNA): TGTGCCAGCAGCTTAGCGCAGGGTTCTAGCGAGCAGTACTTC.